This is a list of T cell receptor beta chains from one sample in a study of blood T cell repertoires in COVID-19. TCRdb's copy holds only in-frame clones and misses some; the assay was immunoSEQ multiplex PCR. This sample has about 140,000 clones, with approximately 85% found just once. The source material was peripheral blood. The receptors here all came from a man over 45 with acute or convalescent COVID-19. CDR3s include the opening cysteine and the closing phenylalanine or tryptophan. D genes are given only for firm matches. Clone size is stated in some rows and not others, as once, few, many or a class when expanded.

j_call clone_size v_call d_call cdr3_aa cdr3_nt
TRBJ1-1 . TRBV7-2 TRBD1 CASSRTGGDTEAFF TGTGCCAGCAGCCGGACAGGGGGGGACACTGAAGCTTTCTTT
TRBJ2-3 . TRBV10-1 TRBD2 CASSESIGLAGYTDTQYF TGCGCCAGCAGTGAGTCCATTGGACTAGCGGGCTACACAGATACGCAGTATTTT
TRBJ1-2 . TRBV18 TRBD1 CASSPSGQYYGYTF TGTGCCAGCTCGCCCTCGGGACAGTACTATGGCTACACCTTC
TRBJ2-7 . TRBV5-1 TRBD1 CASSFGTGNEQYF TGCGCCAGCAGCTTCGGGACAGGGAACGAGCAGTACTTC
TRBJ2-1 few TRBV5-1 TRBD2 CASSLTSGGSNEQFF TGCGCCAGCAGCTTGACTAGCGGGGGGAGTAATGAGCAGTTCTTC
TRBJ1-1 . TRBV30 . CAWRRIYTEAFF TGTGCCTGGAGGAGAATTTACACTGAAGCTTTCTTT
TRBJ1-2 . TRBV27 TRBD1 CASSGLRTGVFGGYTF TGTGCCAGCAGTGGACTTAGGACAGGGGTATTCGGTGGCTACACCTTC
TRBJ2-7 . TRBV7-9 . CASSLASGVMDEQYF TGTGCCAGCAGCTTAGCGTCAGGGGTCATGGACGAGCAGTACTTC
TRBJ1-2 . TRBV5-1 TRBD1 CASSFSGGSAYGYTF TGCGCCAGCAGCTTTTCAGGGGGTTCTGCCTATGGCTACACCTTC
TRBJ1-2 . TRBV12-3/TRBV12-4 TRBD1 CASTYGDRRGYTF TGTGCCAGCACTTATGGGGACAGGCGGGGCTACACCTTC
TRBJ2-1 once TRBV3-1/TRBV3-2 . CASSQVSAGYNEQFF TGTGCCAGCAGCCAAGTTAGTGCAGGCTACAATGAGCAGTTCTTC
TRBJ1-2 . TRBV19 TRBD1 CASTEQGVGNYGYTF TGTGCCAGTACTGAACAGGGGGTCGGAAACTATGGCTACACCTTC
TRBJ2-5 . TRBV7-9 TRBD1 CASSFFCRTGEKEKKTQYF TGTGCCAGCAGCTTTTTTTGTCGGACAGGTGAGAAGGAAAAAAAGACCCAGTACTTC
TRBJ2-1 once TRBV5-1 TRBD2 CASSFISGGYNEQFF TGCGCCAGCAGCTTCATTAGCGGGGGCTACAATGAGCAGTTCTTC
TRBJ2-3 once TRBV5-4 . CASSTWEVGGTDTQYF TGTGCCAGCAGCACCTGGGAGGTCGGGGGCACAGATACGCAGTATTTT
TRBJ1-5 . TRBV28 TRBD1 CASSLYPLSTGQPQHF TGTGCCAGCAGTTTATATCCCCTCTCGACAGGGCAGCCCCAGCATTTT
TRBJ1-2 once TRBV28 . CASSLQNYGYTF TGTGCCAGCAGTCTACAGAACTATGGCTACACCTTC
TRBJ2-4 . TRBV2 . CASSEVQGLLAKNIQYF TGTGCCAGCAGTGAGGTTCAGGGCTTACTAGCCAAAAACATTCAGTACTTC
TRBJ2-1 . TRBV6-5 TRBD2 CASSLGLAAYNEQFF TGTGCCAGCAGCCTCGGACTAGCGGCCTACAATGAGCAGTTCTTC
TRBJ1-2 . TRBV7-9 TRBD1 CASSFPPTGEGGYTF TGTGCCAGCAGCTTTCCCCCGACAGGGGAAGGAGGCTACACCTTC
TRBJ2-6 . TRBV6-5 . CASSQDRSWANVLTF TGTGCCAGCAGCCAAGACAGGTCTTGGGCCAACGTCCTGACTTTC
TRBJ2-1 . TRBV19 TRBD2 CASSIGTSGRSYNEQFF TGTGCCAGTAGTATAGGGACTAGCGGGCGCTCCTACAATGAGCAGTTCTTC
TRBJ2-1 . TRBV11-3 TRBD1 CASSRGQGPYNEQFF TGTGCCAGCAGCCGAGGACAGGGACCCTACAATGAGCAGTTCTTC
TRBJ2-1 . TRBV18 TRBD1 CASSPTLMTGGGNEQFF TGTGCCAGCTCACCCACCCTAATGACAGGGGGAGGCAATGAGCAGTTCTTC
TRBJ2-3 . TRBV5-4 TRBD2 CASSLVPSGSADTQYF TGTGCCAGCAGCTTGGTTCCTAGCGGGTCGGCAGATACGCAGTATTTT
TRBJ2-2 . TRBV9 TRBD1 CASSGSGTGTLTNTGELFF TGTGCCAGCAGCGGCTCCGGGACAGGGACGCTTACGAACACCGGGGAGCTGTTTTTT
TRBJ2-5 . TRBV2 TRBD1 CASSEARTGRKKTQYF TGTGCCAGCAGTGAAGCCCGGACAGGGAGGAAGAAGACCCAGTACTTC
TRBJ1-3 . TRBV5-4 . CASSSYGSGTRVPGNTIYF TGTGCCAGCAGCTCCTACGGGTCGGGGACAAGGGTCCCTGGAAACACCATATATTTT
TRBJ1-1 . TRBV14 . CASSPYRNTEAFF TGTGCCAGCAGTCCTTATAGGAACACTGAAGCTTTCTTT
TRBJ2-4 . TRBV6-5 . CASRPRVESDIQYF TGTGCCAGCAGGCCGAGGGTCGAGTCGGACATTCAGTACTTC
TRBJ1-6 . TRBV9 . CASSVEQGLGSPLHF TGTGCCAGCAGCGTAGAACAGGGCCTCGGTTCACCCCTCCACTTT
TRBJ1-3 few TRBV18 . CASSPPAVAGNTIYF TGTGCCAGCTCACCACCAGCGGTTGCTGGAAACACCATATATTTT
TRBJ1-1 . TRBV24-1 . CATSDSGDRKAFF TGTGCCACCAGTGATTCAGGGGACCGGAAAGCTTTCTTT
TRBJ1-2 . TRBV27 TRBD1 CASSLVGQGTNYGYTF TGTGCCAGCAGTTTGGTAGGACAGGGAACTAACTATGGCTACACCTTC
TRBJ2-7 . TRBV10-3 TRBD2 CAISGIAGSYEQYF TGTGCCATCAGTGGGATAGCGGGCTCCTACGAGCAGTACTTC
TRBJ1-1 . TRBV15 . CATSRAGVTTEAFF TGTGCCACCAGCAGAGCAGGGGTAACCACTGAAGCTTTCTTT
TRBJ2-5 . TRBV18 TRBD2 CASSSYRLAGAQETQYF TGTGCCAGCTCATCTTACCGACTAGCGGGAGCTCAAGAGACCCAGTACTTC
TRBJ1-4 once TRBV7-9 TRBD1 CASSLGTVFEEKLFF TGTGCCAGCAGCTTGGGGACAGTGTTTGAAGAAAAACTGTTTTTT
TRBJ1-1 . TRBV11-2 . CASSLDLGGRVAEAFF TGTGCCAGCAGCCTAGATTTGGGAGGGAGGGTGGCTGAAGCTTTCTTT
TRBJ1-1 . TRBV9 . CASSPAGDTEAFF TGTGCCAGCAGCCCAGCCGGGGACACTGAAGCTTTCTTT
TRBJ2-1 . TRBV6-4 TRBD2 CASSPSGSSYNEQFF TGTGCCAGCAGTCCTAGCGGGAGCTCCTACAATGAGCAGTTCTTC
TRBJ2-4 . TRBV18 . CASSTDIPTANIQYF TGTGCCAGCTCAACGGACATTCCAACGGCAAACATTCAGTACTTC
TRBJ2-1 . TRBV19 . CASSKAGASYNEQFF TGTGCCAGTAGTAAGGCGGGGGCATCCTACAATGAGCAGTTCTTC
TRBJ2-5 . TRBV28 TRBD2 CATTGHSGRPGGTQETQYF TGTGCCACCACTGGGCATAGCGGGAGGCCAGGGGGGACCCAAGAGACCCAGTACTTC
TRBJ2-1 once TRBV19 TRBD2 CASSIAGGNNEQFF TGTGCCAGTAGTATAGCGGGGGGGAACAATGAGCAGTTCTTC
TRBJ2-7 . TRBV27 TRBD2 CASSLSSSGAYEQYF TGTGCCAGCAGTTTATCTTCTAGCGGGGCCTACGAGCAGTACTTC
TRBJ2-7 . TRBV7-6 TRBD1 CASSFSTGNEQYF TGTGCCAGCAGCTTTTCGACAGGGAACGAGCAGTACTTC
TRBJ2-5 . TRBV27 . CASTLRGGGSGTQYF TGTGCCAGCACCCTGAGGGGGGGCGGATCGGGGACCCAGTACTTC
TRBJ1-4 . TRBV6-6 TRBD1 CASAPQGEKLFF TGTGCCAGCGCCCCACAGGGGGAAAAACTGTTTTTT
TRBJ2-7 . TRBV29-1 . CSVGSGGYEQYF TGCAGCGTTGGGAGCGGAGGTTACGAGCAGTACTTC
TRBJ1-1 . TRBV7-6 . CASSWRDGMNTEAFF TGTGCCAGCAGCTGGAGGGACGGTATGAACACTGAAGCTTTCTTT
TRBJ2-1 . TRBV9 TRBD2 CASSVGGTSGSNEQFF TGTGCCAGCAGCGTAGGAGGGACTAGCGGGAGTAATGAGCAGTTCTTC
TRBJ2-5 . TRBV20-1 TRBD2 CSASLAGVEETQYF TGCAGTGCTAGTTTGGCGGGAGTGGAAGAGACCCAGTACTTC
TRBJ2-1 . TRBV5-1 TRBD2 CASSLATGLDINEQFF TGCGCCAGCAGCTTGGCCACGGGACTAGACATCAATGAGCAGTTCTTC
TRBJ1-2 . TRBV4-1 . CASSQGGRGGPPRPYGYTF TGCGCCAGCAGCCAAGGGGGTAGGGGGGGCCCTCCCCGACCCTATGGCTACACCTTC